This T cell receptor beta chain was captured in a study of blood T cell repertoires in COVID-19 (dated by TCRdb to 2018 to 2021). Regarding the research as a whole: Samples covering the acute and convalescent phases of COVID-19 were provided by collaborators in the United States, Italy and Spain. The material from the prospective study consisted of cDNA or gDNA derived from T cells, B-cell-depleted T cells, or PBMCs. The dataset comprised deeply sampled blood TCRbeta repertoires from subjects exposed to, actively infected with, or recovered from COVID-19. The repertoires were made available in a free public database intended to serve as a resource for research on the immune response to SARS-CoV-2. The samples were drawn from the first 160 participants of the ongoing ImmuneRACE study and from 1,200 or so subjects provided by 6 global collaborators. The sample metadata nearly always contained a de-identified subject ID, COVID-19 status, age in years and sex. Where available, HLA class I and class II types were taken from metadata supplied by the sample provider and were not determined by assay-based typing.

Here is what the overall study found, with its caveats: How much clinical and demographic metadata was included differed by source and by participant, and the metadata was provided uncurated.

The germline V gene gives CDR1 as MNHEY and CDR2 as SVGEGT. Germline trimming: 5 bases from V, 2 bases from J; junction bases outside gene matches: 5. The CDR3 contains 16 residues, cysteine and phenylalanine counted. The kept DNA is CDR3 alone, 48 bases in frame from the first base. The immunoSEQ Assay, a bias-controlled multiplex PCR, was used to amplify TCRbeta CDR3 regions from genomic DNA. In the paper's pipeline: The number of nucleated cells in each sample was estimated from the amplification of reference gene primers within the assay. To quantify the absolute abundance of each unique TCRbeta CDR3 rearrangement, sequence reads were collapsed and filtered. Productive Simpson clonality was computed per sample as the square root of Simpson's diversity index over productive rearrangements. TCRdb's version of the immuneACCESS table is confined to in-frame rearrangements and falls short of the full clone set. An unresolved V gene accounts for under half of the shortfall where checked; the remainder is of unknown origin. V, J and clone size are taken as reported in that table, and D and trimming were inferred from the DNA itself. The sample profile shows 100,000 to 150,000 clones; roughly 80% of them were found once. Of the sample, about a sixth falls within the top ten clones.

On this clone: This receptor's antigen is unknown. Base qualities were left out, and no much larger clone turns up one base away.

Whole blood was collected in K2EDTA tubes by collaborating institutions according to the institutions' own protocols. For TCRbeta analysis, collaborators shipped samples as frozen whole blood, isolated PBMCs, or DNA extracted from either of those sample types. The chain employs TRBV6-2 or TRBV6-3 and TRBJ2-7; TRBD2 aligns with 14 central bases. The sample was peripheral blood. This TCR derives from a woman over 75 with acute or convalescent COVID-19. The DNA sequence follows: TGTGCCAGCAGTGGCCCGGGACTAGCGGGAGCCTACGAGCAGTACTTC. This gives the protein CASSGPGLAGAYEQYF.